Below, 12 T cell receptor beta chains from the same sample are listed, as sequenced in a study of blood T cell repertoires in COVID-19 (dated by TCRdb to the early 2020s). The method behind the library was the immunoSEQ multiplex PCR assay. Imported from immuneACCESS, the table was reduced by TCRdb to in-frame sequences with V and J called. These copies leave out some clones; in studies compared against another copy, an unresolved V gene accounts for under half, and the cause of the remainder is not known. The sample data list over 250,000 clones, and approximately 84% of these were observed just once. The top ten constitute about 1.5% of the sample. Sequenced: peripheral blood. These receptors were taken from a human donor with COVID-19, enrolled during active disease. The donor label of this sample is uncertain.

This clone was seen only once. The chain joins TRBV4-1 to TRBJ2-1; 11 bases fit TRBD2. V lost 1 base, J lost 9 bases, and 11 bases stayed unmatched. There are 17 residues in the CDR3. Germline CDR1 reads MGHRA; CDR2 reads YSYEKL. CDR3 DNA: TGCGCCAGCAGCCAAGGGGTTACTAGCGGGAGAGGCGGTGAGCAGTTCTTC. Its translation: CASSQGVTSGRGGEQFF.

CDR3: CASSPGTGNGRHLYNEQFF. The CDR3 DNA sequence: TGTGCCAGCAGCCCCGGGACAGGGAATGGGAGACACCTTTACAATGAGCAGTTCTTC. The chain carries TRBV11-2 and TRBJ2-1; 9 nucleotides line up with TRBD1. Per the germline V gene, CDR1 is SGHAT and CDR2 is FQNNGV. J gave up 4 bases and V 5 bases, and 18 bases lay outside the gene matches. This CDR3 spans 19 amino acids.

This chain uses TRBV5-1 with TRBJ1-2, with D uncertain. V was cut by 3 bases and J by 4 bases, with 13 bases left in between. This CDR3 comprises 14 residues. Per germline, CDR1 SGHRS and CDR2 YFSETQ. CDR3 bases: TGCGCCAGCAGCTCCACGGGGTACGGCTATGGCTACACCTTC. It specifies CASSSTGYGYGYTF.

Concerning this clone: Other nucleotide sequences from this sample produce the same CDR3. The genes are TRBV27 and TRBJ2-5; 7 nucleotides line up with TRBD2. CDR1 is MNHEY, CDR2 SMNVEV, per germline (reference sequence). V was clipped by 6 bases and J by 2 bases; unmatched bases: 6. The CDR3 length is 14 residues. CDR3 nucleotides: TGTGCCAGCAGCCCGGGGGGTTTTCAAGAGACCCAGTACTTC. Its translation is CASSPGGFQETQYF.

The gene calls are TRBV5-1 and TRBJ1-4; D is undetermined. This CDR3 region has 15 residues. Looked up from germline, CDR1 is SGHRS and CDR2 is YFSETQ. V was pared by 2 bases and J by 0 bases, with 8 bases between. Here the CDR3 DNA reads TGCGCCAGCAGCTTCATAGGAGCAACTAATGAAAAACTGTTTTTT. It translates to CASSFIGATNEKLFF. Full variable domain (rest looked up from reference TRBV5-1 and TRBJ1-4): KAGVTQTPRYLIKTRGQQVTLSCSPISGHRSVSWYQQTPGQGLQFLFEYFSETQRNKGNFPGRFSGRQFSNSRSEMNVSTLELGDSALYLCASSFIGATNEKLFFGSGTQLSVL.

The V gene is TRBV19, the J gene TRBJ1-5; 7 nucleotides agree with TRBD1. Germline values: CDR1 LNHDA, CDR2 SQIVND (reference sequence). The CDR3 consists of 13 residues. The ends lost 9 bases at V and 10 bases at J; junction bases unmatched: 12. The DNA for the CDR3 is TGTGCCAGCGGGGACAGCGCCAAGGGACCCCAGCATTTT. Its protein is CASGDSAKGPQHF.

The rearrangement uses TRBV7-2 and TRBJ2-5, with 7 bases that match TRBD2. The V gene end was trimmed by 7 bases and the J gene end by 2 bases; junction bases not matched to a gene: 7. Per germline, CDR1 SGHTA and CDR2 FQGNSA. The CDR3 sequence is 14 residues long. CDR3 bases: TGTGCCAGCACCCCTGGGGGAGGGCAAGAGACCCAGTACTTC. Translated: CASTPGGGQETQYF.

The chain has TRBV10-1 and TRBJ2-7, with unresolved D. V was cut by 3 bases and J by 5 bases, with 17 bases left in between. CDR3 length: 15 amino acids. Germline V gene lookup returns CDR1 WNHNN and CDR2 SYGVQD (reference sequence). This chain's CDR3 is CASSDRGPKSHEQYF. CDR3 sequence (DNA): TGCGCCAGCAGTGATAGAGGTCCAAAGTCCCACGAGCAGTACTTC.

This chain uses TRBV7-3 with TRBJ2-1, with 11 nucleotides matching TRBD2. The CDR3 loop spans 15 amino acids. The V gene end was trimmed by 5 bases and the J gene end by 6 bases; junction bases not matched to a gene: 6. CDR1 SGHTA and CDR2 FQGTGA come from the germline V gene. The CDR3 sequence: CASSALAGVGNEQFF. CDR3 in DNA: TGTGCCAGCAGCGCACTAGCGGGAGTGGGCAATGAGCAGTTCTTC.

The chain carries TRBV19 and TRBJ1-5; possibly TRBD1 for D (5 bases). CDR3 length: 13 amino acids. The V end lost 3 bases, the J end lost 7 bases, and 10 bases lay between the germline ends. Germline CDR1 is LNHDA and CDR2 is SQIVND (reference sequence). The CDR3 DNA reads as TGTGCCAGTAGTATGCAGGGAACACAGCCCCAGCATTTT. Its translation: CASSMQGTQPQHF. Looking up the rest from reference TRBV19 and TRBJ1-5 gives the full variable domain: DGGITQSPKYLFRKEGQNVTLSCEQNLNHDAMYWYRQDPGQGLRLIYYSQIVNDFQKGDIAEGYSVSREKKESFPLTVTSAQKNPTAFYLCASSMQGTQPQHFGDGTRLSIL.

J is TRBJ1-5 and V is TRBV19, with 7 positions matching TRBD1. V shed 5 bases, J shed 3 bases, and the junction held 10 bases outside the gene matches. This CDR3 is built from 16 residues. Germline V gene lookup returns CDR1 LNHDA and CDR2 SQIVND (reference sequence). The CDR3 nucleotides are TGTGCCAGTAGTCACCCCGGGACAGAAGTCAATCAGCCCCAGCATTTT. Its protein product is CASSHPGTEVNQPQHF.

The V gene is TRBV18, the J gene TRBJ2-7; no clear D. Germline lookup yields CDR1 KGHSH and CDR2 LQKENI. CDR3 length: 14 amino acids. Trimming removed 0 bases at V and 7 bases at J, with 13 bases between. In DNA, the CDR3 is TGTGCCAGCTCACCACCCGACTGGGTTGAAGAGCAGTACTTC. It is translated as CASSPPDWVEEQYF. Full variable domain (rest looked up from reference TRBV18 and TRBJ2-7): NAGVMQNPRHLVRRRGQEARLRCSPMKGHSHVYWYRQLPEEGLKFMVYLQKENIIDESGMPKERFSAEFPKEGPSILRIQQVVRGDSAAYFCASSPPDWVEEQYFGPGTRLTVT.